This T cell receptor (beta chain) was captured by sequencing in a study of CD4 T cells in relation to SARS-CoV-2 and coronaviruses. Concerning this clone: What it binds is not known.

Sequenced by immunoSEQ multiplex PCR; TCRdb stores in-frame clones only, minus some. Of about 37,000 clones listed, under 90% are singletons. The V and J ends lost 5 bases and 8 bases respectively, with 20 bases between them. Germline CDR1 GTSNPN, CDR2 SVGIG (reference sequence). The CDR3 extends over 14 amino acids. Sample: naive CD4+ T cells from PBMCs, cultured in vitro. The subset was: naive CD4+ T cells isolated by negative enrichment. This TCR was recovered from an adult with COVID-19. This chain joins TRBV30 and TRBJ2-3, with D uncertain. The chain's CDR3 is CAWSDANEIFTQYF. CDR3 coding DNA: TGTGCCTGGTCGGACGCCAATGAAATTTTTACGCAGTATTTT.